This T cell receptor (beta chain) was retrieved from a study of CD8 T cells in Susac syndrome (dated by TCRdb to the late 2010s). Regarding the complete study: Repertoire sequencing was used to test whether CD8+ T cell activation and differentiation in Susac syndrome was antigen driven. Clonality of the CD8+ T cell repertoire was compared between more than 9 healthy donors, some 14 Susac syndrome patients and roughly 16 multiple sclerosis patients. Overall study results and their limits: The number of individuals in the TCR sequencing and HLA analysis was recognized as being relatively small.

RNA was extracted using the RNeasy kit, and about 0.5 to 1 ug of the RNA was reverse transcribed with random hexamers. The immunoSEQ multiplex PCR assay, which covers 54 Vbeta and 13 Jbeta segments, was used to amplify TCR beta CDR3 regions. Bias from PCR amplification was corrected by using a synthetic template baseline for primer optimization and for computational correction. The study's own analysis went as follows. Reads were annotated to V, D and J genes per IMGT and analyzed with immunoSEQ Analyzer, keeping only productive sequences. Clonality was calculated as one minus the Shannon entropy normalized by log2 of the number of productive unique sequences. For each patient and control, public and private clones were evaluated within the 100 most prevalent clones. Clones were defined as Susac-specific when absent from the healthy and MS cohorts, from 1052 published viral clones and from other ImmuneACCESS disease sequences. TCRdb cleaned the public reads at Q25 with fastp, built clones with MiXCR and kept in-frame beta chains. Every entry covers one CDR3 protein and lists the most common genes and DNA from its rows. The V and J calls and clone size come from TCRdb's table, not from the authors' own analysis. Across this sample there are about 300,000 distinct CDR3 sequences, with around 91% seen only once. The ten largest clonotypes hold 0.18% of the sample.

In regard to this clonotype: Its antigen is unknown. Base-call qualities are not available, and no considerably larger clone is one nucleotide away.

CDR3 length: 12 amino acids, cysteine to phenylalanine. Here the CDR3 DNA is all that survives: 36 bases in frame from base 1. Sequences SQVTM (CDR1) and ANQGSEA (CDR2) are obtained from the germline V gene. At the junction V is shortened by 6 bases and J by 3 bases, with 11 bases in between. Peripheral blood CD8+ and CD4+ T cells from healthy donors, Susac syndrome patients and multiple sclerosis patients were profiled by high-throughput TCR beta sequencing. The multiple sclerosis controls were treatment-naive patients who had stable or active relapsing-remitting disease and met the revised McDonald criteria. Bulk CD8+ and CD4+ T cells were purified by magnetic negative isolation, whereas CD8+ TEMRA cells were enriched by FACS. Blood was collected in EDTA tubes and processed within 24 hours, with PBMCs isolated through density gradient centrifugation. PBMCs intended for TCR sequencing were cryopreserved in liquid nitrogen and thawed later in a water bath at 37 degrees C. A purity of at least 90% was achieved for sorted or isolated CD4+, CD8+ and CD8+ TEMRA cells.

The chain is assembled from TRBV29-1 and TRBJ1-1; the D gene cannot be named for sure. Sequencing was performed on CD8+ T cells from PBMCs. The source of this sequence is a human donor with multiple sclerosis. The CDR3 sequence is CSVGLWDTEAFF. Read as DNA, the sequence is TGCAGCGTAGGACTCTGGGACACTGAAGCTTTCTTT. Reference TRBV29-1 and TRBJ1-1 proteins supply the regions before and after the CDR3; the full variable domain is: SAVISQKPSRDICQRGTSLTIQCQVDSQVTMMFWYRQQPGQSLTLIATANQGSEATYESGFVIDKFPISRPNLTFSTLTVSNMSPEDSSIYLCSVGLWDTEAFFGQGTRLTVV.